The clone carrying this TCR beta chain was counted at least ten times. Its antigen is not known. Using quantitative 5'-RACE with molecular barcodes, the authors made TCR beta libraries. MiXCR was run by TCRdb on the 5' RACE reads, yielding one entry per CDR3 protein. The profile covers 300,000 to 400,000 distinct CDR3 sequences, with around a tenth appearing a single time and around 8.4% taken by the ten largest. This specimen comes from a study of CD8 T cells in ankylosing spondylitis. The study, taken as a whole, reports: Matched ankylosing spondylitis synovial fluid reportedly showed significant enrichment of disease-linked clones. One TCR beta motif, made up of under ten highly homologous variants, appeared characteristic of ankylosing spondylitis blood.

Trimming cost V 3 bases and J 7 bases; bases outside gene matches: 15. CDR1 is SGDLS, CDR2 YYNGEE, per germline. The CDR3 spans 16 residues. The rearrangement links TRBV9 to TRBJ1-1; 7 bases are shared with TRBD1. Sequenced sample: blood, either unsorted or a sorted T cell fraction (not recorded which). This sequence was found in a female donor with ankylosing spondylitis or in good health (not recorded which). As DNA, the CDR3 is TGTGCCAGCAGCGCCCGACGACAGGGAACTCCTTTTGAAGCTTTCTTT. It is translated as CASSARRQGTPFEAFF.